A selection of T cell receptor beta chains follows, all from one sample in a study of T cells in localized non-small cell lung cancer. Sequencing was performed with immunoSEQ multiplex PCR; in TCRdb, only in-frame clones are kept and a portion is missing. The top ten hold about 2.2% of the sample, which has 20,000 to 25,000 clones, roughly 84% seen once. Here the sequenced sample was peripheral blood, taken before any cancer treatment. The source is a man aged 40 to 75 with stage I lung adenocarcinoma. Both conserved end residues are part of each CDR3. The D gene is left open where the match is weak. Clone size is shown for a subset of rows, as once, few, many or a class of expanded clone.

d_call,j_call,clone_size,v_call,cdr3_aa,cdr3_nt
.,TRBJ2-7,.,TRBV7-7,CASSLDSGAEQYF,TGTGCTAGCAGCTTAGATTCCGGAGCTGAGCAGTACTTC
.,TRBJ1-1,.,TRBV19,CASSSRTADSTEAFF,TGTGCCAGTAGTTCCCGGACGGCCGACAGCACTGAAGCTTTCTTT
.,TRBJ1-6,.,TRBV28,CASSLRRTSYNSPLHF,TGTGCCAGCAGTTTGAGGCGCACGTCCTATAATTCACCCCTCCACTTT
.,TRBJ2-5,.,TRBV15,CASKQGVGETQYF,TGTGCCTCTAAACAGGGTGTGGGGGAGACCCAGTACTTC
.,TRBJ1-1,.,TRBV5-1,CASGGNLNTEAFF,TGCGCCAGCGGGGGCAACCTGAACACTGAAGCTTTCTTT
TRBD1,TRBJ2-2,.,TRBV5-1,CASSSWTGNTGELFF,TGCGCCAGCAGCTCCTGGACAGGGAACACCGGGGAGCTGTTTTTT
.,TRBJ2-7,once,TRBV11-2,CASSFNGLSYEQYF,TGTGCCAGCAGCTTTAACGGGCTTTCCTACGAGCAGTACTTC
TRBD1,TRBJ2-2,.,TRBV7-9,CASSVQGGSGELFF,TGTGCCAGCAGCGTACAGGGGGGATCCGGGGAGCTGTTTTTT
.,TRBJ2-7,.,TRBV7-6,CASSLVPSSYEQYF,TGTGCCAGCAGCTTAGTGCCGAGTTCCTACGAGCAGTACTTC
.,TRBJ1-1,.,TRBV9,CASSVGTDTEAFF,TGTGCCAGCAGCGTAGGGACAGACACTGAAGCTTTCTTT
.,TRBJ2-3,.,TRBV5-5,CASSSHGGDTQYF,TGTGCCAGCAGCTCCCATGGAGGGGATACGCAGTATTTT
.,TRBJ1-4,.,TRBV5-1,CASRRALGNNEKLFF,TGCGCCAGCAGGCGAGCGTTGGGAAATAATGAAAAACTGTTTTTT
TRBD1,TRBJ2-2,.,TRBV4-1,CASSQLGQVGNTGELFF,TGCGCCAGCAGCCAGTTGGGACAGGTCGGGAACACCGGGGAGCTGTTTTTT
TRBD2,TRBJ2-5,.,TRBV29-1,CSGREGQETQYF,TGCAGCGGGAGGGAGGGACAAGAGACCCAGTACTTC
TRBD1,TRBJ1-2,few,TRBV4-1,CASRPGQTNYGYTF,TGCGCCAGCCGCCCGGGACAGACTAACTATGGCTACACCTTC
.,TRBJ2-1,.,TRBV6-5,CASSLDSEQFF,TGTGCCAGCAGCCTTGACTCTGAGCAGTTCTTC
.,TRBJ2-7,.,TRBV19,CASSPAVSYEQYF,TGTGCCAGTAGCCCCGCCGTCTCCTACGAGCAGTACTTC
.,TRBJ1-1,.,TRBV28,CASSLDRYTEAFF,TGTGCCAGCAGTTTAGACCGGTACACTGAAGCTTTCTTT
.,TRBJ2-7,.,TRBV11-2,CASSLDGYEQYF,TGTGCCAGCAGCTTAGATGGGTACGAGCAGTACTTC
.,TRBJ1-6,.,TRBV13,CASSFKGDRKEPLHF,TGTGCCAGCAGCTTTAAGGGGGACCGCAAGGAACCCCTCCACTTT
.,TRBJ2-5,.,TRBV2,CASSGGTPIETQYF,TGTGCCAGCAGTGGTGGGACTCCCATTGAGACCCAGTACTTC
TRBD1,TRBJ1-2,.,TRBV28,CASGGVYGYTF,TGTGCTTCAGGGGGAGTCTATGGCTACACCTTC
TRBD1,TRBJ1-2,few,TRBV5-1,CASSVRQGAKGYTF,TGCGCCAGCAGCGTCCGACAGGGGGCGAAAGGCTACACCTTC
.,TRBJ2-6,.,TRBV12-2,CASRRRPTQSRANVLTF,TGTGCAAGTCGCCGCCGTCCCACACAAAGTCGGGCCAACGTCCTGACTTTC
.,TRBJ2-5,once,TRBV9,CASSSQETQYF,TGTGCCAGCAGCTCCCAAGAGACCCAGTACTTC
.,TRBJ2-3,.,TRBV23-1,CATSLARSTDTQYF,TGCGCCACCAGCCTAGCGCGAAGCACAGATACGCAGTATTTT
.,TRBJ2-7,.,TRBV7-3,CASSLGRRIRKQYF,TGTGCCAGCAGCTTAGGGAGGCGGATACGAAAGCAGTACTTC
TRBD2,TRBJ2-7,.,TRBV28,CASSFWGVAGDEQYF,TGTGCCAGCAGTTTTTGGGGGGTAGCGGGAGACGAGCAGTACTTC
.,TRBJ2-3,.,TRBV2,CASSRSTDTQYF,TGTGCCAGCAGTCGAAGCACAGATACGCAGTATTTT